This record looks at one T cell receptor (beta chain) sequence and its context. The sample is drawn from a study of shared clonotypes between healthy human individuals. Sequencing used immunoSEQ multiplex PCR; TCRdb keeps in-frame clones, though not all of them. In the table there are about 490,000 clones, approximately 79% of which are singletons. Sequencing was performed on PBMCs. The receptor was derived from a woman in her thirties or forties in good health. Some clones in this sample may be carry-over from other donors' samples.

The chain's CDR3 is CASSLVQGETQYF. The CDR3 DNA sequence: TGTGCCAGCAGCTTAGTTCAGGGTGAGACCCAGTACTTC. The rearrangement joins TRBV7-2 to TRBJ2-5, with a tentative D call TRBD1 (5 bases). V lost 1 base to trimming and J lost 5 bases, with 8 bases between them. The CDR3 consists of 13 residues. The germline V gene encodes CDR1 SGHTA and CDR2 FQGNSA.